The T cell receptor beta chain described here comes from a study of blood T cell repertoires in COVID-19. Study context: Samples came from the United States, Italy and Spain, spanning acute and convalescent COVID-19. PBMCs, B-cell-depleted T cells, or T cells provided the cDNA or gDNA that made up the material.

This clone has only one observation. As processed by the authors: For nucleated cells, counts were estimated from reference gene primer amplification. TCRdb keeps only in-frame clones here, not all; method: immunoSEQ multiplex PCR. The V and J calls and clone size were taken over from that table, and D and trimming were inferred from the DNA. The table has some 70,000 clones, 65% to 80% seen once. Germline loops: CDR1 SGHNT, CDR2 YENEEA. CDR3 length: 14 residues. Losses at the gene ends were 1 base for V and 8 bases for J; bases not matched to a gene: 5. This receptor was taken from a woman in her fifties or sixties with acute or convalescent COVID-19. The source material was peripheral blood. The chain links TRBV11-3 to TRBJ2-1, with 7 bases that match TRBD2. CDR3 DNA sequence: TGTGCCAGCAGCTTAGGCGGGAGTAACGATGAGCAGTTCTTC. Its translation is CASSLGGSNDEQFF.